The clone carrying this T cell receptor (beta chain) was detected only a few times. Its antigen is currently unknown. With 60 Vbeta and 13 Jbeta primers, the PCR was carried out. Libraries were prepared by immunoSEQ multiplex PCR; TCRdb keeps only in-frame clonotypes and omits some of them. The sample includes about 260,000 clones, roughly 86% of them seen just once. Trimming cost V 3 bases and J 10 bases; bases outside gene matches: 7. Germline V gives CDR1 SGHTA, CDR2 FQGNSA. The CDR3 is made up of 14 amino acids. Each donor was healthy, and each was a bone marrow donor. Though nominally healthy at sampling, donors likely had unrecorded immune exposures. This record comes from a study of cytomegalovirus exposure and HLA in healthy donors. At the level of the study: Around 180 million T cells yielded over 90 million unique TCR beta sequences in earlier analysis. Points from the study as a whole: Common viral pathogens seemed, in a later analysis, to connect with several of the most significant clusters.

Sequenced: PBMCs. This sequence originates from a middle-aged woman in good health and CMV-seropositive. V and J are TRBV7-2 and TRBJ2-1; TRBD1 agrees at 9 bases. Written as DNA, the CDR3 is TGTGCCAGCAGCTTCCCCGGGACAGGGAACGAGCAGTTCTTC. Residues: CASSFPGTGNEQFF.